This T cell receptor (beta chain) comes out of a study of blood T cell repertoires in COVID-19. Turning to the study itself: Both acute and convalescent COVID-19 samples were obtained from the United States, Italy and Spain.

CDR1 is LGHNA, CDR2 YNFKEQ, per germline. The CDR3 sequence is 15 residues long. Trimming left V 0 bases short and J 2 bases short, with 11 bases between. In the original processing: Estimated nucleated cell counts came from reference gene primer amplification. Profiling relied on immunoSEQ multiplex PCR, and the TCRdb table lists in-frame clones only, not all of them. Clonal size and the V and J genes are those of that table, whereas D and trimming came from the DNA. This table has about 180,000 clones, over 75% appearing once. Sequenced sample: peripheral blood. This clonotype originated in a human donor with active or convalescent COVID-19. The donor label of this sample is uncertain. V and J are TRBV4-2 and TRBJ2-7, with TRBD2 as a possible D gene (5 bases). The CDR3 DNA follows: TGTGCCAGCAGCCAAGATCGAGGACTTACCTACGAGCAGTACTTC. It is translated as CASSQDRGLTYEQYF.